This T cell receptor beta chain was identified during a study of T cells in Graves' hyperthyroidism and ophthalmopathy. Study context: Before any treatment, at initial diagnosis, peripheral blood was collected.

Amplification of TCR beta CDR3 regions used RNA as the template. TCR CDR3 underwent first-round RT-PCR with the HTBI primer set. TCRdb reprocessed the multiplex PCR reads with MiXCR, giving one entry per CDR3 protein. Of around 350,000 distinct CDR3 sequences listed, around 16% are singletons. Findings and caveats of the study: Separation of ophthalmopathy from stable hyperthyroidism was achieved by a 13 V-J model. Ophthalmopathy prediction by the model preceded onset by a median about 6.3 months.

Looked up from germline, CDR1 is SGHRS and CDR2 is YFSETQ. The CDR3 contains 16 residues. The germline V and J ends were trimmed by 0 bases and 6 bases, with 18 bases remaining between them. This clonotype was counted ten times or more. Its specificity is unknown. The V call is TRBV5-1, the J call TRBJ1-2; D ambiguous. This TCR came from a woman aged 18-30 years with Graves' hyperthyroidism that later progressed to Graves' ophthalmopathy. The source material was blood. CDR3 amino acids: CASSLDVTSPIDGYTF. The CDR3 DNA reads as TGCGCCAGCAGCTTGGATGTGACATCGCCTATCGATGGCTACACCTTC.